This T cell receptor beta chain is drawn from a study of blood T cell repertoires in COVID-19. For the study at large: Material from acute and convalescent COVID-19 was sourced from the United States, Italy and Spain. Nucleic acid was either cDNA or gDNA, and it came from T cells, B-cell-depleted T cells, or PBMCs.

The CDR3 is made up of 12 amino acids. Germline values: CDR1 SNHLY, CDR2 FYNNEI. Deletions cut 6 bases from V and 4 bases from J, with 10 bases between. In the source study's methods: Reference gene primer amplification in the assay estimated nucleated cell counts. The assay was immunoSEQ multiplex PCR, and TCRdb's table has in-frame clones only and misses some. V, J and clone size were drawn from that table, and D and trimming were deduced from the DNA. In the table there are about 130,000 clones, over 75% of which are singletons. The sample taken for sequencing was peripheral blood. The sequence was collected from a woman at least 80 years old with acute or convalescent COVID-19. The V call is TRBV2, the J call TRBJ2-7; unclear D gene. This chain's CDR3 is CASRQAIYEQYF. DNA of the CDR3: TGTGCCAGCAGGCAGGCGATTTACGAGCAGTACTTC.